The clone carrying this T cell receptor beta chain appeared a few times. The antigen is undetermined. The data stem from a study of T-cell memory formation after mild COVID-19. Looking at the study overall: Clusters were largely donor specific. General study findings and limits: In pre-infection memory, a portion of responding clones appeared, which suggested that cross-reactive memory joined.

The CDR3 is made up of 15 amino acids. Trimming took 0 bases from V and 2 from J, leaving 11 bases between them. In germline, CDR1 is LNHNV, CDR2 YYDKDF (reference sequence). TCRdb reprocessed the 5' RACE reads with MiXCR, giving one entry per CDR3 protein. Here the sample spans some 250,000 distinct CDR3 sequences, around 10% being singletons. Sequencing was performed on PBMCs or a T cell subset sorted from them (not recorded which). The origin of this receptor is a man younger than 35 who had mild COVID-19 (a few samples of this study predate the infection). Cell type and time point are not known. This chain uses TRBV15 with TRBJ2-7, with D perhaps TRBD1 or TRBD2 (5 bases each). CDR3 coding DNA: TGTGCCACCAGCAGAGATGGTGGGGGTGCCTACGAGCAGTACTTC. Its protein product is CATSRDGGGAYEQYF. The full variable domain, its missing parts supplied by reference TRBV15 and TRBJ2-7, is DAMVIQNPRYQVTQFGKPVTLSCSQTLNHNVMYWYQQKSSQAPKLLFHYYDKDFNNEADTPDNFQSRRPNTSFCFLDIRSPGLGDTAMYLCATSRDGGGAYEQYFGPGTRLTVT.